The 2 T cell receptor beta chains presented below share a single source sample, sequenced in a study of long-term antiretroviral therapy in people with HIV (dated by TCRdb to 2022 to 2024). The immunoSEQ hsTCRB v3.0 assay was used at survey level resolution to sequence the TRB variable region. As stored in TCRdb, this immuneACCESS dataset retains in-frame rearrangements with V and J assigned. A fraction of the clones does not appear; measured against another copy, unresolved V genes explain less than half of the discrepancy, and the remainder lacks a known reason. For this sample there are tens of thousands of clones; about 88% appear just once. Of the sample, 2.5% to 3.5% falls within the top ten clones. The material was unsorted PBMCs, obtained 0.8 years after starting antiretroviral therapy. Receptors originate from a woman between 18 and 29 years old with HIV.

The genes are TRBV7-2 and TRBJ2-3; D not certain. The germline gives CDR1 SGHTA, CDR2 FQGNSA. Trimming left V 4 bases short and J 0 bases short, with 8 bases between. The CDR3 runs 14 residues. As DNA, the CDR3 is TGTGCCAGCAGCTCGGACGGCAGCACAGATACGCAGTATTTT. The encoded protein is CASSSDGSTDTQYF.

This chain uses TRBV5-1 with TRBJ2-7; 11 bases agree with TRBD2. With 2 bases clipped from V and 3 bases from J, the junction kept 13 bases outside the gene matches. Germline V lookup: CDR1 SGHRS, CDR2 YFSETQ. The CDR3 totals 18 residues. The CDR3 DNA sequence: TGCGCCAGCAGCTTACATGGGACTAGCGGAGTCCCTATCTACGAGCAGTACTTC. As protein: CASSLHGTSGVPIYEQYF.